This TCR beta chain is from a study of early stage breast cancer tumors. Unmatched junction bases numbered 13, after V lost 8 bases and J lost 4 bases. There are 15 residues in the CDR3. Germline CDR1 is GTSNPN and CDR2 is SVGIG (reference sequence). The protocol was immunoSEQ multiplex PCR, while the TCRdb copy is restricted to in-frame clones and leaves out a portion. This sample has 45,000 to 60,000 clones, with around nine tenths found just once. This chain joins TRBV30 and TRBJ1-2, with 10 bases lining up with TRBD1. The specimen was blood. This receptor was taken from a person between 65 and 79 years old with breast cancer. CDR3 nucleotides: TGTGCCCTTCGACAGCCGGGACAGGGGACCTATGGCTACACCTTC. It yields the protein CALRQPGQGTYGYTF.